This T cell receptor beta chain was sequenced in a study of T-cell memory formation after mild COVID-19. On the study more broadly: TCR clusters were mostly confined to one donor each. Study-wide results and limits: Contracting CD4+ clones lay largely in CM and EM, with CD8+ ones residing in EMRA.

The germline CDR1 and CDR2 sequences are MNHEY and SVGAGI. This CDR3 is 16 amino acids long. V lost 5 bases, J lost 3 bases, and 16 bases lay in between. In its sample, this clonotype was seen many times. No antigen is known for it. Using its own MiXCR run on the 5' RACE reads, TCRdb lists one record per CDR3 protein. The table lists approximately 12,000 distinct CDR3 sequences, 13% to 15% of them singletons, with around half in the top ten. The chain recombines TRBV6-5 with TRBJ2-2; tentatively, D is TRBD2 (5 bases). Material: PBMCs or a T cell subset sorted from them (not recorded which). The clonotype comes from a man aged 18 to 35 who had mild COVID-19 (a few samples of this study predate the infection). Cell type and time point are not known. The CDR3 nucleotides are TGTGCCAGCAGTCCTCGGGGATTTGCCGACACCGGGGAGCTGTTTTTT. Translating it yields CASSPRGFADTGELFF.